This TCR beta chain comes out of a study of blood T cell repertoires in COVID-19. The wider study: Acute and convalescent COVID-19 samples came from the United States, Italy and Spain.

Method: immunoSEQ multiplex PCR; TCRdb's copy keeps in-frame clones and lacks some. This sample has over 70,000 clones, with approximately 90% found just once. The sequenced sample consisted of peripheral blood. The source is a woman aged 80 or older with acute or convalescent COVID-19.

The CDR3 spells CASSRIAGGTEAFF. The CDR3 nucleotides read TGCGCCAGCAGCCGGATTGCGGGGGGCACTGAAGCTTTCTTT. The rearrangement joins TRBV4-1 to TRBJ1-1, with TRBD1 as a possible D gene (5 bases). Germline CDR1 reads MGHRA; CDR2 reads YSYEKL. The CDR3 totals 14 residues. The V end was cut by 4 bases, the J end by 4 bases, with 13 bases between.